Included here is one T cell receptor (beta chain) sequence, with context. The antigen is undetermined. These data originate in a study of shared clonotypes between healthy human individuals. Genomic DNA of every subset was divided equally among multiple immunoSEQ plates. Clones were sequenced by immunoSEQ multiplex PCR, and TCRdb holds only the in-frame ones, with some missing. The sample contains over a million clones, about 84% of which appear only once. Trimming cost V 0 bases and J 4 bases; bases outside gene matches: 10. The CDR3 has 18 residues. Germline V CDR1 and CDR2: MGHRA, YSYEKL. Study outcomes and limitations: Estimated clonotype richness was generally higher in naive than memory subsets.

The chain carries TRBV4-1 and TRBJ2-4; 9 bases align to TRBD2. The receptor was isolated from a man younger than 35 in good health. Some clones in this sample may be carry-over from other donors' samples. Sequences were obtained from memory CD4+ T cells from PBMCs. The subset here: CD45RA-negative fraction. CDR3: CASSQDWTSEKYKNIQYF. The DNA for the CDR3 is TGCGCCAGCAGCCAAGATTGGACTAGCGAGAAATATAAAAACATTCAGTACTTC.